This T cell receptor (beta chain) comes out of a study of Graves' ophthalmopathy and Graves' hyperthyroidism. Study results and caveats: Most clonotypes expanded in thyroid above 0.001 frequency were present in blood too.

Hyperthyroidism cases were recent diagnoses of under 2 months' duration in people aged 18 to 65. V was cut by 1 base and J by 7 bases, with 20 bases left in between. Germline V CDR1 and CDR2: MRHNA, SNTAGT. The CDR3 covers 17 residues. Amplified material comprised TCR beta CDR3 regions derived from RNA transcripts. HTBI primers served in a first-round RT-PCR, which a second-round multiplex PCR followed. A single record per CDR3 protein comes from TCRdb applying MiXCR to the multiplex PCR reads. The sample yields 300,000 to 400,000 distinct CDR3 sequences, roughly 17% seen once. At least ten counts were recorded for this clonotype. The target antigen is unknown.

This clonotype originated in an adult woman with stable Graves' hyperthyroidism. This chain links TRBV6-4 with TRBJ1-5; perhaps TRBD1 as D (6 bases). Sequencing was carried out using peripheral blood. This chain's CDR3 is CASSDFSGGPLRQPQHF. CDR3 sequence (DNA): TGTGCCAGCAGTGACTTCTCGGGGGGCCCCTTGCGCCAGCCCCAGCATTTT.